This TCR beta chain was obtained from a study of blood T cell repertoires in COVID-19. For the study at large: Sites across the United States, Italy and Spain contributed samples from acute and convalescent COVID-19. The cDNA or gDNA used as material had been derived from T cells, B-cell-depleted T cells, or PBMCs.

Concerning this clone: This sample also contains other DNA sequences that code for the same CDR3.

Profiling relied on immunoSEQ multiplex PCR, and the TCRdb table lists in-frame clones only, not all of them. The repertoire includes more than 150,000 clones, about 80% of them detected once, and 5.5% to 7.5% sits in the top ten. The ends were cut back, 2 bases at V and 4 bases at J, with 13 bases in the middle. This CDR3 has 15 residues. The germline V gene encodes CDR1 SGHRS and CDR2 YFSETQ. The clonotype originates from a human donor in a cohort sampled during active COVID-19. The V call is TRBV5-1, the J call TRBJ1-5, with a possible D match to TRBD1 (6 bases). The sample comprised peripheral blood. The CDR3 here is CASSLSTGGNQPQHF. The CDR3 DNA reads TGCGCCAGCAGCTTATCGACAGGCGGGAATCAGCCCCAGCATTTT.